This T cell receptor (beta chain) was obtained from a study of T cells in Graves' hyperthyroidism and ophthalmopathy. In the study overall: Peripheral blood sampling occurred at initial diagnosis, before any treatment.

This CDR3 spans 16 amino acids. V gave up 3 bases and J gave up 1 base; unmatched junction bases: 4. Germline V gives CDR1 MNHNS, CDR2 SASEGT. General observations from the study: Appearing also in blood were most of the thyroid clonotypes expanded above 0.001.

RNA transcripts were the template for amplifying TCR beta CDR3 regions. The HTBI primer set served for first-round RT-PCR of the TCR CDR3. TCRdb redid the calling of the multiplex PCR reads with MiXCR, one entry per CDR3 protein. The sample shows about 640,000 distinct CDR3 sequences, less than 25% of them seen only once. Comment on this clonotype: Its antigen is as yet unknown.

Patients affected by ophthalmopathy presented a Clinical Activity Score of at least 3, a NOSPECS grade of at least 4, and disease duration below 3 months. The authors took PBMCs from 10 ml fresh peripheral blood. The chain employs TRBV6-1 and TRBJ1-5, with 9 bases lining up with TRBD1. The TCR comes from a man aged 25-45 years with Graves' ophthalmopathy. The sequencing input was blood. The CDR3 reads CASSDLGTGSNQPQHF. Written as DNA, the CDR3 is TGTGCCAGCAGTGATTTAGGGACAGGGAGCAATCAGCCCCAGCATTTT.